Each of the 28 T cell receptor beta chains below was sequenced from the same sample in a study of T cells in Graves' hyperthyroidism and ophthalmopathy. Regions amplified from RNA transcripts were the TCR beta CDR3 regions. The HTBI primer set served for first-round RT-PCR of the TCR CDR3. From the multiplex PCR reads, TCRdb called clonotypes with MiXCR, one entry per CDR3 protein. This table has under 350,000 distinct CDR3 sequences, 18% appearing once. Sequencing was done on a sample of blood. Receptors were obtained from a woman in her forties or fifties with Graves' hyperthyroidism.

This clonotype was detected many times. This chain links TRBV18 with TRBJ2-5; no clear D gene. The V end lost 3 bases, the J end lost 2 bases, and 7 bases lay between the germline ends. Germline CDR1 is KGHSH and CDR2 is LQKENI. The length of the CDR3 is 13 residues. The CDR3 region has the DNA TGTGCCAGCTCACCCGACTTACAAGAGACCCAGTACTTC. The encoded protein is CASSPDLQETQYF.

This clonotype has at least ten counts. The V gene is TRBV5-1, the J gene TRBJ1-1, with D possibly matching TRBD1 (6 bases). There are 15 residues in the CDR3. Trimming shortened V by 0 bases and J by 2 bases, and 11 bases separated the two germline ends. CDR1 SGHRS and CDR2 YFSETQ come from the germline V gene. CDR3 residues: CASSLATGSNTEAFF. Here the CDR3 DNA reads TGCGCCAGCAGCTTGGCCACAGGGAGCAACACTGAAGCTTTCTTT. Supplemented by reference TRBV5-1 and TRBJ1-1, the full variable domain reads KAGVTQTPRYLIKTRGQQVTLSCSPISGHRSVSWYQQTPGQGLQFLFEYFSETQRNKGNFPGRFSGRQFSNSRSEMNVSTLELGDSALYLCASSLATGSNTEAFFGQGTRLTVV.

This clonotype was observed a few times. The chain recombines TRBV12-3 or TRBV12-4 with TRBJ2-1, with D possibly matching TRBD2 (5 bases). The ends were cut back, 6 bases at V and 3 bases at J, with 9 bases in the middle. This CDR3 region has 13 residues. CDR3 DNA sequence: TGTGCCAGCAGCCCCCGGGACTACAATGAGCAGTTCTTC. Amino acids: CASSPRDYNEQFF.

This clonotype was recorded at least ten times. The chain uses TRBV18 and TRBJ2-2, with 7 bases identical to TRBD2. The ends lost 1 base at V and 2 bases at J; junction bases unmatched: 4. CDR3 size: 16 residues. CDR1 and CDR2 (germline): KGHSH, LQKENI. CDR3 nucleotides: TGTGCCAGCTCACCACAGTCTAGCGGCAACACCGGGGAGCTGTTTTTT. Its protein product is CASSPQSSGNTGELFF. The variable domain in full, with the rest retrieved from reference TRBV18 and TRBJ2-2, is NAGVMQNPRHLVRRRGQEARLRCSPMKGHSHVYWYRQLPEEGLKFMVYLQKENIIDESGMPKERFSAEFPKEGPSILRIQQVVRGDSAAYFCASSPQSSGNTGELFFGEGSRLTVL.

This rearrangement joins TRBV10-3 to TRBJ1-2; tentative D call: TRBD1 (5 bases). Trimming shortened V by 0 bases and J by 8 bases, and 13 bases separated the two germline ends. The CDR3 length is 14 residues. Per germline, CDR1 ENHRY and CDR2 SYGVKD. The CDR3 is CAISESGGEYGYTF. CDR3 nucleotide sequence: TGTGCCATCAGTGAGTCGGGAGGGGAGTACGGCTACACCTTC.

V and J are TRBV5-5 and TRBJ2-3; 8 positions match TRBD2. V trimming: 5 bases; J trimming: 4 bases; junction bases outside the gene matches: 9. The CDR3 totals 15 residues. Germline V CDR1 and CDR2: SGHKS, YYEKEE (reference sequence). The CDR3 DNA reads TGTGCCAGCAGTTACACCGGGACTAGGGCAGATACGCAGTATTTT. Amino acid sequence: CASSYTGTRADTQYF.

This clonotype was detected many times. The V call is TRBV2, the J call TRBJ2-5; D may be TRBD1 (6 bases). V was trimmed by 6 bases and J by 0 bases, leaving 14 bases between them. Germline V gives CDR1 SNHLY, CDR2 FYNNEI. The CDR3 is 15 amino acids. In nucleotides, the CDR3 is TGTGCCAGCAGGAGAAGGGGGACGTACCAAGAGACCCAGTACTTC. This sequence encodes CASRRRGTYQETQYF.

About this clonotype: A much more abundant neighbour one base away suggests this may be a read error. This chain uses TRBV7-2 with TRBJ2-3; 15 bases match TRBD2. The germline V gene has CDR1 SGHTA and CDR2 FQGNSA. The V gene end was trimmed by 6 bases and the J gene end by 4 bases; junction bases not matched to a gene: 2. This CDR3 is built from 15 residues. The CDR3 sequence: CASSWTSGGADTQYF. As DNA, the CDR3 is TGTGCCAGCAGTTGGACTAGCGGGGGGGCAGATACGCAGTATTTT.

This clonotype was recorded at least ten times. The chain employs TRBV5-1 and TRBJ2-3, with TRBD2 matching 8 bases. From germline, CDR1 is SGHRS and CDR2 YFSETQ. V trimming: 3 bases; J trimming: 2 bases; junction bases outside the gene matches: 8. CDR3 length equals 16 residues. The CDR3 is CASSSIAGSTTDTQYF. The CDR3 bases are TGCGCCAGCAGCTCTATAGCGGGATCTACCACAGATACGCAGTATTTT.

Regarding this clonotype: A much larger clone lies one base from this, so it may be a read error. CDR3 residues: CASSGDRSQPQHF. The DNA of the CDR3 is TGTGCCAGCAGTGGAGACAGGTCTCAGCCCCAGCATTTT. The chain is built from TRBV2 and TRBJ1-5, with a tentative D call TRBD1 (6 bases). V gave up 4 bases and J gave up 6 bases, with 10 bases separating them. There are 13 residues in the CDR3. CDR1 SNHLY and CDR2 FYNNEI come from the germline V gene.

This clonotype showed up just a few times. The chain recombines TRBV5-8 with TRBJ1-6; TRBD1 is a possible D gene (5 bases). This CDR3 spans 14 amino acids. Germline loops: CDR1 SGHTS, CDR2 YDEGEE. The V and J ends lost 4 bases and 8 bases respectively, with 13 bases between them. The CDR3 is CASSLGRTYSPLHF. CDR3 DNA sequence: TGTGCCAGCAGCCTCGGTCGGACATATTCACCCCTCCACTTT.

This clonotype was found a few times. The V call is TRBV7-9, the J call TRBJ2-5; D may correspond to TRBD1 or TRBD2 (5 bases each). Germline-derived CDR1 and CDR2 are SEHNR and FQNEAQ (reference sequence). Trimming cost V 6 bases and J 1 base, with 9 bases left between them. The CDR3 has 13 residues. CDR3 region: CASRGDPQETQYF. The CDR3 DNA sequence: TGTGCCAGCAGGGGGGACCCCCAAGAGACCCAGTACTTC. Filled out from reference TRBV7-9 and TRBJ2-5, the complete variable domain reads DTGVSQNPRHKITKRGQNVTFRCDPISEHNRLYWYRQTLGQGPEFLTYFQNEAQLEKSRLLSDRFSAERPKGSFSTLEIQRTEQGDSAMYLCASRGDPQETQYFGPGTRLLVL.

As regards this clonotype: This may arise from a read error, as a much more abundant clone is one base away. The CDR3 region is CASSLVRGETQYF. The CDR3 nucleotides read TGTGCCAGCAGCTTAGTGCGGGGGGAGACCCAGTACTTC. The chain carries TRBV7-2 and TRBJ2-5, with 7 bases identical to TRBD2. Losses at the gene ends were 1 base for V and 5 bases for J; bases not matched to a gene: 1. The V gene's germline CDR1 is SGHTA and CDR2 FQGNSA. The CDR3 covers 13 residues.

This clonotype turned up a few times. The V gene is TRBV2, the J gene TRBJ1-3; D gene ambiguous. Germline V gene lookup returns CDR1 SNHLY and CDR2 FYNNEI. Trimming cost V 9 bases and J 4 bases, with 13 bases left between them. The CDR3 is 13 amino acids. CDR3 DNA: TGTGCCAGACGGGTTTCGGCAGGAAACACCATATATTTT. It yields the protein CARRVSAGNTIYF.

This clonotype showed up just once. The chain couples TRBV19 to TRBJ2-7, with 8 bases lining up with TRBD2. The CDR3 spans 15 residues. V shed 3 bases, J shed 4 bases, and the junction held 8 bases outside the gene matches. From germline, CDR1 is LNHDA and CDR2 SQIVND (reference sequence). The CDR3 is CASSIKREKLYEQYF. The CDR3 DNA reads TGTGCCAGTAGTATCAAGCGGGAGAAGTTGTACGAGCAGTACTTC.

This clonotype was counted many times. The genes are TRBV30 and TRBJ2-2; 7 bases are a match to TRBD1. This CDR3 is 15 amino acids long. CDR1 GTSNPN and CDR2 SVGIG come from the germline V gene (reference sequence). V dropped 0 bases and J dropped 2; count of bases not matched to a gene: 3. Here the CDR3 reads CAWSVTGINTGELFF. DNA of the CDR3: TGTGCCTGGAGTGTGACAGGGATAAACACCGGGGAGCTGTTTTTT.

The J gene is TRBJ2-2, the V gene TRBV9, with D maybe TRBD2 (6 bases). The CDR3 extends over 15 amino acids. Trimming took 0 bases from V and 7 from J, leaving 13 bases between them. Germline V CDR1 and CDR2: SGDLS, YYNGEE. For the CDR3, the DNA is TGTGCCAGCAGCGTAGCAGGAGGGGCGTACGGGGAGCTGTTTTTT. This encodes CASSVAGGAYGELFF.

This clonotype was counted at least ten times. The chain links TRBV27 to TRBJ2-3, with D perhaps matching TRBD1 (5 bases). The length of the CDR3 is 15 residues. The germline V gene encodes CDR1 MNHEY and CDR2 SMNVEV (reference sequence). Trimming removed 7 bases from V and 6 bases from J, with 20 bases in between. The CDR3 DNA reads TGTGCCAGCAACGGACGGACCAACCACAGGGATACGCAGTATTTT. This translates into CASNGRTNHRDTQYF.

This clonotype was seen many times. V and J are TRBV30 and TRBJ1-5; the D is unclear. The ends were cut back, 0 bases at V and 4 bases at J, with 13 bases in the middle. Looked up from germline, CDR1 is GTSNPN and CDR2 is SVGIG (reference sequence). The CDR3 contains 15 residues. This chain's CDR3 is CAWSVQDWQNQPQHF. CDR3 nucleotide sequence: TGTGCCTGGAGTGTACAAGATTGGCAAAATCAGCCCCAGCATTTT.

The V call is TRBV5-8, the J call TRBJ1-2; D gene uncertain. Germline values: CDR1 SGHTS, CDR2 YDEGEE. The CDR3 has 11 amino acids. V lost 0 bases, J lost 13 bases, and 10 bases lay in between. The CDR3 sequence is CASSLALVATF. Here the CDR3 DNA reads TGTGCCAGCAGCTTGGCCTTAGTGGCCACCTTC.

In this sample, this clonotype turned up many times. The chain carries TRBV2 and TRBJ1-2; no clear D gene. The V and J ends lost 4 bases and 8 bases respectively, with 11 bases between them. The CDR3 totals 12 residues. Looked up from germline, CDR1 is SNHLY and CDR2 is FYNNEI. The CDR3 DNA reads as TGTGCCAGCAGTGGGGCCAGGTTGGGCTACACCTTC. Its protein product is CASSGARLGYTF.

This clonotype was counted between two and nine times. V gene TRBV6-1 combines with J gene TRBJ1-4, with D possibly being TRBD1 (5 bases). The V gene lost 6 bases and the J gene lost 8 bases, with 10 bases spanning the gap. Germline V gene data show CDR1 as MNHNS and CDR2 as SASEGT. This CDR3 comprises 12 residues. CDR3 in amino acids: CASRGTLEKLFF. The DNA of the CDR3 is TGTGCCAGCAGAGGGACTTTAGAAAAACTGTTTTTT.

This clonotype was seen a few times. A much bigger clone sits one base away, suggesting this may be a read error. The CDR3 loop is CTSSPRTGITDTQYF. CDR3 bases: TGTACCAGCAGTCCCCGGACAGGGATAACAGATACGCAGTATTTT. The chain recombines TRBV6-1 with TRBJ2-3, with 8 positions matching TRBD1. CDR1 and CDR2 from the germline V gene are MNHNS and SASEGT. The CDR3 runs to 15 residues.

The J gene is TRBJ1-3, the V gene TRBV3-1; D may be TRBD1 (6 bases). The CDR3 sequence is 16 residues long. The germline V gene has CDR1 LGHDT and CDR2 YNNKEL (reference sequence). Trimming removed 1 base from V and 4 bases from J, with 14 bases in between. CDR3 loop: CASSQGRGGNGNTIYF. The CDR3 coding sequence is TGTGCCAGCAGCCAAGGTCGAGGGGGTAACGGAAACACCATATATTTT.

V and J are TRBV18 and TRBJ2-3; D ambiguous. The V and J ends lost 3 bases and 2 bases respectively, with 9 bases between them. The germline CDR1 and CDR2 sequences are KGHSH and LQKENI. The CDR3 covers 14 residues. This CDR3 reads CASSPGRPTDTQYF. The CDR3, as DNA: TGTGCCAGCTCACCTGGACGCCCCACAGATACGCAGTATTTT. The variable domain in full, completed from reference TRBV18 and TRBJ2-3, reads NAGVMQNPRHLVRRRGQEARLRCSPMKGHSHVYWYRQLPEEGLKFMVYLQKENIIDESGMPKERFSAEFPKEGPSILRIQQVVRGDSAAYFCASSPGRPTDTQYFGPGTRLTVL.

This clonotype was picked up a small number of times. The CDR3 sequence: CSARDWDSGANVLTF. The CDR3 region has the DNA TGCAGTGCTAGAGATTGGGACTCTGGGGCCAACGTCCTGACTTTC. The rearrangement uses TRBV20-1 and TRBJ2-6; unclear D gene. This CDR3 is built from 15 residues. With 0 bases removed from V and 0 bases from J, the gap between germline ends came to 6 bases. The V gene's germline CDR1 is DFQATT and CDR2 SNEGSKA (reference sequence).

With regard to this clonotype: Sequence at one end of the junction differs from germline and may be a read error. The CDR3: CANSEQGAAQNIQYF. CDR3 in DNA: TGTGCCAACAGTGAACAGGGGGCGGCCCAAAACATTCAGTACTTC. The J gene is TRBJ2-4, the V gene TRBV6-1, with 9 bases aligning to TRBD1. The CDR3 has 15 residues. Per germline, CDR1 MNHNS and CDR2 SASEGT.

The V gene is TRBV3-1, the J gene TRBJ1-5; 8 bases fit TRBD1. The V gene end was trimmed by 6 bases and the J gene end by 0 bases; junction bases not matched to a gene: 7. The CDR3 is 16 residues long. CDR1 LGHDT and CDR2 YNNKEL come from the germline V gene (reference sequence). The CDR3 loop is CASSHSDRGSNQPQHF. The CDR3, as DNA: TGTGCCAGCAGTCATTCTGACAGGGGTAGCAATCAGCCCCAGCATTTT. The full variable domain, rest sourced from reference TRBV3-1 and TRBJ1-5, is DTAVSQTPKYLVTQMGNDKSIKCEQNLGHDTMYWYKQDSKKFLKIMFSYNNKELIINETVPNRFSPKSPDKAHLNLHINSLELGDSAVYFCASSHSDRGSNQPQHFGDGTRLSIL.